Each of the 26 T cell receptor beta chains below was sequenced from the same sample in a study of shared clonotypes between healthy human individuals (dated by TCRdb to 2020 to 2021). To prepare the library, the immunoSEQ multiplex PCR assay was applied. TCRdb's version of the immuneACCESS table is confined to in-frame rearrangements and falls short of the full clone set. An unresolved V gene accounts for under half of the shortfall where checked; the remainder is of unknown origin. Here the sample has roughly 2.5 million clones; approximately 90% occur a single time. The ten largest account for 0.13% to 0.15% of the sample. Specimen: naive CD4+ T cells sorted from blood. The sample's cell subset or site, from its label and the paper: CD45RA+ positively selected. The receptors originated from a man aged 18 to 30 in good health.

Remarks on this clone: Other DNA sequences within the sample encode an identical CDR3. This chain links TRBV18 with TRBJ1-1; TRBD1 matches at 7 bases. In germline, CDR1 is KGHSH, CDR2 LQKENI. The ends lost 5 bases at V and 1 base at J; junction bases unmatched: 4. The CDR3 contains 14 residues. CDR3: CASSSSGGNTEAFF. The CDR3 region has the DNA TGTGCCAGCTCATCTTCAGGGGGGAACACTGAAGCTTTCTTT.

Worth noting for this clone: This CDR3 is also generated by other DNA sequences in the sample. The rearrangement joins TRBV5-6 to TRBJ1-2; TRBD1 is a possible D gene (5 bases). The CDR3 length is 11 residues. The V end was cut by 0 bases, the J end by 11 bases, with 8 bases between. Germline V lookup: CDR1 SGHDT, CDR2 YYEEEE. CDR3 bases: TGTGCCAGCAGCTTGGTCGGGGGGTACACCTTC. Translated, it gives CASSLVGGYTF.

This clone was observed once. Other DNA sequences of this sample code for an identical CDR3. The chain couples TRBV5-1 to TRBJ2-7; D unresolved. Germline CDR1 and CDR2: SGHRS and YFSETQ. Between the trimmed V and J ends, which lost 5 bases and 6 bases, there was a span of 9 bases. The CDR3 runs 11 residues. The CDR3 loop is CASSPGSEQYF. Here the CDR3 DNA reads TGCGCCAGCAGTCCCGGTTCCGAGCAGTACTTC.

This clone is a singleton in its sample. CDR3 coding DNA: TGCAGCGCCGGGACTAGCGGCACCGGGGAGCTGTTTTTT. Its translation is CSAGTSGTGELFF. The chain links TRBV29-1 to TRBJ2-2, with TRBD2 matching over 11 bases. The V gene's germline CDR1 is SQVTM and CDR2 ANQGSEA. The CDR3 covers 13 residues. The J segment lost 4 bases and the V segment lost 7 bases, leaving 2 bases of the junction unmatched.

The chain carries TRBV19 and TRBJ2-1, with 7 nucleotides matching TRBD2. In germline, CDR1 is LNHDA, CDR2 SQIVND (reference sequence). This CDR3 has 16 residues. J was trimmed by 7 bases and V by 6 bases; bases with no gene match: 15. CDR3 sequence reads: CASRFLGGTEGNEQFF. The CDR3, as DNA: TGTGCCAGTAGATTTCTCGGGGGGACGGAGGGGAATGAGCAGTTCTTC.

The V call is TRBV4-3, the J call TRBJ2-5; D uncertain. CDR3 length equals 15 residues. CDR1 and CDR2 from the germline V gene are LGHNA and YSLEER. The V and J ends lost 0 bases and 2 bases respectively, with 10 bases between them. The CDR3 DNA is TGCGCCAGCAGCCAAGATCTAGGGTCTCAAGAGACCCAGTACTTC. It is translated as CASSQDLGSQETQYF.

This chain links TRBV4-3 with TRBJ2-1, with TRBD2 matching 8 bases. The length of the CDR3 is 17 residues. V trimming: 0 bases; J trimming: 2 bases; junction bases outside the gene matches: 6. CDR1 and CDR2 (germline): LGHNA, YSLEER. In nucleotides, the CDR3 is TGCGCCAGCAGCCAAGATGCCACTAGCGGTACCTACAATGAGCAGTTCTTC. It translates to CASSQDATSGTYNEQFF.

This chain links TRBV27 with TRBJ1-5; D is possibly TRBD1 (5 bases). CDR1 and CDR2 from the germline V gene are MNHEY and SMNVEV (reference sequence). Trimming took off 4 bases at V and 5 bases at J, with 12 bases between the two ends. This CDR3 is 14 amino acids long. The CDR3 DNA sequence: TGTGCCAGCAGTTATTTGGGGGTAGATCAGCCCCAGCATTTT. This gives the protein CASSYLGVDQPQHF.

The chain is built from TRBV30 and TRBJ2-1; D may be TRBD2 (6 bases). Germline V gives CDR1 GTSNPN, CDR2 SVGIG (reference sequence). The CDR3 is made up of 15 amino acids. The V gene lost 0 bases and the J gene lost 2 bases, with 11 bases spanning the gap. The CDR3 region is CAWSVQRAAYNEQFF. The DNA for the CDR3 is TGTGCCTGGAGTGTCCAGCGGGCCGCCTACAATGAGCAGTTCTTC.

The gene calls are TRBV10-3 and TRBJ2-1; 16 bases line up with TRBD2. J gave up 2 bases and V 3 bases, and 1 base lay outside the gene matches. The CDR3 is made up of 17 amino acids. Germline values: CDR1 ENHRY, CDR2 SYGVKD. The CDR3 DNA reads as TGTGCCATCAGTGACGGGACTAGCGGGAGGGCCTACAATGAGCAGTTCTTC. Protein product: CAISDGTSGRAYNEQFF.

V is TRBV5-1 and J is TRBJ1-1, with a weak D call TRBD1 (5 bases). The germline CDR1 and CDR2 sequences are SGHRS and YFSETQ. The CDR3 spans 15 residues. Trimming removed 4 bases at V and 0 bases at J, with 13 bases between. This CDR3 reads CASSIQGIVNTEAFF. CDR3 DNA sequence: TGCGCCAGCAGCATCCAGGGTATTGTGAACACTGAAGCTTTCTTT.

The chain joins TRBV7-9 to TRBJ2-3, with TRBD2 matching over 7 bases. With V trimmed by 0 bases and J by 6 bases, 6 bases remained unmatched. The CDR3 spans 15 residues. Per the germline V gene, CDR1 is SEHNR and CDR2 is FQNEAQ (reference sequence). The CDR3 DNA is TGTGCCAGCAGCTTAGCGCTAGCGGAGAGGGATACGCAGTATTTT. Protein product: CASSLALAERDTQYF.

The CDR3 here is CASSLAAGRDTQYF. The CDR3, as DNA: TGCGCCAGCAGCTTGGCCGCAGGGAGAGATACGCAGTATTTT. The chain recombines TRBV5-1 with TRBJ2-3; possibly TRBD1 or TRBD2 for D (5 bases each). V was clipped by 0 bases and J by 5 bases, with 10 bases between them. Germline CDR1 is SGHRS and CDR2 is YFSETQ. The CDR3 sequence is 14 residues long. The entire variable domain, with the rest obtained from reference TRBV5-1 and TRBJ2-3, is as follows: KAGVTQTPRYLIKTRGQQVTLSCSPISGHRSVSWYQQTPGQGLQFLFEYFSETQRNKGNFPGRFSGRQFSNSRSEMNVSTLELGDSALYLCASSLAAGRDTQYFGPGTRLTVL.

The rearrangement links TRBV9 to TRBJ1-4; D is unresolved. The CDR3 length is 15 residues. Germline V CDR1 and CDR2: SGDLS, YYNGEE. V lost 4 bases and J lost 5, with 15 bases in between. The CDR3 loop is CASSPSSDPNEKLFF. CDR3 in DNA: TGTGCCAGCAGCCCCTCGAGCGACCCGAATGAAAAACTGTTTTTT. The whole variable domain, filled in from reference TRBV9 and TRBJ1-4, reads DSGVTQTPKHLITATGQRVTLRCSPRSGDLSVYWYQQSLDQGLQFLIQYYNGEERAKGNILERFSAQQFPDLHSELNLSSLELGDSALYFCASSPSSDPNEKLFFGSGTQLSVL.

The chain has TRBV5-6 and TRBJ1-2, with 7 bases identical to TRBD1. The CDR3 sequence is 14 residues long. V shed 8 bases, J shed 4 bases, and the junction held 11 bases outside the gene matches. CDR1 and CDR2 from the germline V gene are SGHDT and YYEEEE. Here the CDR3 DNA reads TGTGCCAGTCTTCTGGTCCGGGACAGCTATGGCTACACCTTC. This gives the protein CASLLVRDSYGYTF.

Here the CDR3 reads CASNPLEGIGGELFF. CDR3 DNA: TGTGCCAGCAATCCCCTGGAAGGGATCGGTGGGGAGCTGTTTTTT. This sequence joins TRBV7-2 and TRBJ2-2, with D uncertain. The CDR3 length is 15 residues. Germline CDR1 is SGHTA and CDR2 is FQGNSA. Deletions cut 7 bases from V and 8 bases from J, with 20 bases between.

This clone was seen only a few times. The same CDR3 can be traced to other DNA sequences in this sample. V is TRBV18 and J is TRBJ1-1, with D unresolved. The CDR3 loop spans 14 amino acids. Trimming left V 3 bases short and J 0 bases short, with 8 bases between. Germline V CDR1 and CDR2: KGHSH, LQKENI. Written as DNA, the CDR3 is TGTGCCAGCTCACCGGGAGGGCTGAACACTGAAGCTTTCTTT. This translates into CASSPGGLNTEAFF. Drawing the rest from reference TRBV18 and TRBJ1-1, the complete variable domain is NAGVMQNPRHLVRRRGQEARLRCSPMKGHSHVYWYRQLPEEGLKFMVYLQKENIIDESGMPKERFSAEFPKEGPSILRIQQVVRGDSAAYFCASSPGGLNTEAFFGQGTRLTVV.

This clone occurred once. This chain connects TRBV6-5 to TRBJ2-1; D remains unclear. The CDR3 runs 11 residues. Trimming removed 7 bases from V and 5 bases from J, with 6 bases in between. Per germline, CDR1 MNHEY and CDR2 SVGAGI. CDR3: CASTMNNEQFF. CDR3 DNA: TGTGCCAGCACAATGAACAATGAGCAGTTCTTC.

This chain joins TRBV7-6 and TRBJ2-7; TRBD1 aligns across 7 bases. CDR3 length equals 13 residues. V lost 3 bases to trimming and J lost 4 bases; unmatched junction nucleotides: 3. Germline V gene sequence: CDR1 SGHVS, CDR2 FNYEAQ. The DNA for the CDR3 is TGTGCCAGCAGCTTTAACAGGGGTTACGAGCAGTACTTC. This encodes CASSFNRGYEQYF.

This chain uses TRBV5-6 with TRBJ2-6, with TRBD2 matching over 8 bases. Losses at the gene ends were 4 bases for V and 2 bases for J; bases not matched to a gene: 2. This CDR3 contains 15 residues. Germline V lookup: CDR1 SGHDT, CDR2 YYEEEE. CDR3 coding DNA: TGTGCCAGCAGCCGGCGGGGGGCTGGGGCCAACGTCCTGACTTTC. Its translation: CASSRRGAGANVLTF.

The chain joins TRBV2 to TRBJ2-3; no clear D gene. CDR1 SNHLY and CDR2 FYNNEI come from the germline V gene. V was shortened by 2 bases and J by 6 bases, with 15 bases between the two germline ends. The CDR3 is 15 residues long. The CDR3 DNA is TGTGCCAGCAGTGAAACGTCTCCCCGTGGGGATACGCAGTATTTT. Amino acids: CASSETSPRGDTQYF. The variable domain in full, with the rest retrieved from reference TRBV2 and TRBJ2-3, is EPEVTQTPSHQVTQMGQEVILRCVPISNHLYFYWYRQILGQKVEFLVSFYNNEISEKSEIFDDQFSVERPDGSNFTLKIRSTKLEDSAMYFCASSETSPRGDTQYFGPGTRLTVL.

With regard to this clone: Other DNA sequences in the sample encode the same CDR3. In DNA, the CDR3 is TGTGCCAGCTCACCCCCGGCTAATGAAAAACTGTTTTTT. Protein sequence: CASSPPANEKLFF. The chain uses TRBV18 and TRBJ1-4; D ambiguous. The CDR3 runs 13 residues. Germline CDR1 is KGHSH and CDR2 is LQKENI. V dropped 3 bases and J dropped 3 bases, with 5 bases sitting between them.

The chain couples TRBV7-8 to TRBJ2-2, with 8 bases lining up with TRBD2. V shed 8 bases and J 4 bases; nucleotides not matched to a gene: 6. The germline V gene encodes CDR1 SGHVS and CDR2 FQNEAQ. This CDR3 comprises 14 residues. The CDR3: CASGMSGSTGELFF. CDR3 bases: TGTGCCAGCGGAATGAGCGGGAGCACCGGGGAGCTGTTTTTT.

Of note for this clone: The same CDR3 is also encoded by other DNA sequences in this sample. The chain employs TRBV5-1 and TRBJ2-5, with unresolved D. CDR1 and CDR2 from the germline V gene are SGHRS and YFSETQ. Between the trimmed V and J ends, which lost 0 bases and 2 bases, there was a span of 8 bases. This CDR3 is 14 amino acids long. CDR3 region: CASSLEGRQETQYF. Here the CDR3 DNA reads TGCGCCAGCAGCTTGGAAGGGCGACAAGAGACCCAGTACTTC. Full variable domain (outside the CDR3, taken from reference TRBV5-1 and TRBJ2-5): KAGVTQTPRYLIKTRGQQVTLSCSPISGHRSVSWYQQTPGQGLQFLFEYFSETQRNKGNFPGRFSGRQFSNSRSEMNVSTLELGDSALYLCASSLEGRQETQYFGPGTRLLVL.

The V and J genes are TRBV7-9 and TRBJ2-3; D tentatively fits TRBD1 or TRBD2 (5 bases each). The CDR3 totals 14 residues. V lost 5 bases to trimming and J lost 0 bases, with 9 bases between them. The V gene's germline CDR1 is SEHNR and CDR2 FQNEAQ (reference sequence). The CDR3 protein is CASSHWGSTDTQYF. The CDR3 bases are TGTGCCAGCAGCCATTGGGGGAGCACAGATACGCAGTATTTT.

The CDR3 DNA follows: TGCGCCAGCAGCTTGGGAGGGGACTTCACAGATACGCAGTATTTT. This encodes CASSLGGDFTDTQYF. This chain connects TRBV5-1 to TRBJ2-3, with D possibly TRBD2 on 6 matching bases. The CDR3 consists of 15 residues. The V gene's germline CDR1 is SGHRS and CDR2 YFSETQ. V was trimmed by 0 bases and J by 2 bases, leaving 10 bases between them.